What follows is one T cell receptor beta chain and its context. As yet, its antigen is unknown. There are 14 residues in the CDR3. Germline V gene lookup returns CDR1 SGHRS and CDR2 YFSETQ. V was clipped by 0 bases and J by 9 bases; unmatched bases: 8. This sample stems from a study of Graves' ophthalmopathy and Graves' hyperthyroidism. Study overall: Prior to any treatment, peripheral blood was collected at the time of initial diagnosis. The study, taken as a whole, reports: Blood repertoires reportedly contained most expanded thyroid clonotypes above 0.001 frequency.

Ophthalmopathy-affected donors exhibited moderate-to-severe activity, CAS ≥3, NOSPECS ≥4, and duration under 3 months. PBMCs were obtained from about 9.4 ml of fresh peripheral blood. The study amplified TCR beta CDR3 regions using RNA transcripts. The authors performed first-round RT-PCR with HTBI primers and then a second-round multiplex PCR. TCRdb analysed the multiplex PCR reads with MiXCR anew, one entry per CDR3 protein. The table records approximately 700,000 distinct CDR3 sequences, around 40% of them present only once. This chain links TRBV5-1 with TRBJ2-5; 7 nucleotides align to TRBD2. The specimen sequenced was peripheral blood. The sequence came from an adult man with Graves' ophthalmopathy. The CDR3 nucleotides read TGCGCCAGCAGCTTGGAGGCGGGGGACCAGCCCCAGTACTTC. Amino acid sequence: CASSLEAGDQPQYF. The full variable domain, its missing parts supplied by reference TRBV5-1 and TRBJ2-5, is KAGVTQTPRYLIKTRGQQVTLSCSPISGHRSVSWYQQTPGQGLQFLFEYFSETQRNKGNFPGRFSGRQFSNSRSEMNVSTLELGDSALYLCASSLEAGDQPQYFGPGTRLLVL.